These T cell receptor beta chains were read from a single sample in a study of cytomegalovirus exposure and HLA in healthy donors. The repertoire was sequenced with immunoSEQ multiplex PCR; TCRdb's copy has only in-frame clones and lacks some. The table shows about 89,000 clones, with roughly 79% occurring only once. The sample taken for sequencing was PBMCs. These receptors came from a male donor in good health and CMV-seronegative. CDR3s include the opening cysteine and the closing phenylalanine or tryptophan. Fields, in order: D gene, clone size, J gene, V gene, CDR3 DNA, CDR3 protein. The D gene is left open where the match is weak. The size of a clone is reported for some rows only, either as once, few or many, or as a class for expanded clones.

>.|few|TRBJ2-3|TRBV9
TGTGCCAGCAGCGTACAGGGGTCTAGCACAGATACGCAGTATTTT
CASSVQGSSTDTQYF
>.|once|TRBJ1-2|TRBV10-3
TGTGCCATCAGTGTCCAGGGAAACTATGGCTACACCTTC
CAISVQGNYGYTF
>.|few|TRBJ2-7|TRBV5-6
TGTGCCAGCAGCCTGACTGGGTCCTTCACCTACGAGCAGTACTTC
CASSLTGSFTYEQYF
>TRBD2|.|TRBJ2-1|TRBV25-1
TGTGCCAGCAGTGAATCTACTAGCGGGAGGACTAATGAGCAGTTCTTC
CASSESTSGRTNEQFF
>TRBD1|.|TRBJ1-2|TRBV6-6
TGTGCCAGCAGCCCCGCACGGGACAGGAGTAGAGATGGCTACACCTTC
CASSPARDRSRDGYTF
>.|few|TRBJ1-2|TRBV4-3
TGCGCCAGCAGCCAAGAACATAAGGGCAGGGCGGGAGATGGCTACACCTTC
CASSQEHKGRAGDGYTF
>.|few|TRBJ2-6|TRBV6-5
TGTGCCAGCAGCCAGACAGGGACTGGGGCCAACGGCCTGACTTTC
CASSQTGTGANGLTF
>.|.|TRBJ1-1|TRBV7-2
TGTGCCAGCAGCTTCGACCCGGGAAGGGCCGGGGCTTTCTTT
CASSFDPGRAGAFF
>TRBD2|.|TRBJ2-1|TRBV6-6
TGTGCCAGCAGTGGACTAGCGGCCTCCTACAATGAGCAGTTCTTC
CASSGLAASYNEQFF
>TRBD1|.|TRBJ1-1|TRBV30
TGTGCCTGGAGTCCCGGGACAGGCAACACCGAAGCTTTCTTT
CAWSPGTGNTEAFF
>.|.|TRBJ1-1|TRBV10-2
TGCGCCAGCAGTGAATTAGAGGCGGGCACTGAAGCTTTCTTT
CASSELEAGTEAFF
>TRBD2|.|TRBJ2-3|TRBV5-4
TGTGCCAGCAGCTTGGGGGCGACTAGCAGAAGGGCAGATACGCAGTATTTT
CASSLGATSRRADTQYF
>TRBD1|few|TRBJ1-4|TRBV6-5
TGTGCCAGCAGAGCCGGACAGGGGACTATTGAAAAACTGTTTTTT
CASRAGQGTIEKLFF
>TRBD2|.|TRBJ2-5|TRBV5-1
TGCGCCAGCAGCGCGGGACTACAAGAGACCCAGTACTTC
CASSAGLQETQYF
>.|.|TRBJ2-2|TRBV5-6
TGTGCCAGCAGCCTTATTCCTCCGACAGGCGCTGACACCGGGGAGCTGTTTTTT
CASSLIPPTGADTGELFF
>TRBD1|.|TRBJ1-1|TRBV13
TGTGCCAGCAGACGAGGACAGGCTCAAAGGAACACTGAAGCTTTCTTT
CASRRGQAQRNTEAFF
>.|.|TRBJ1-1|TRBV20-1
TGCAGTGCTAGACGAGAAGAAGCTTTCTTT
CSARREEAFF
>TRBD1|.|TRBJ1-1|TRBV6-6
TGTGCCAGCGAACGACAGGGGAACACTGAAGCTTTCTTT
CASERQGNTEAFF
>.|.|TRBJ1-4|TRBV7-9
TGTGCCAGCAGCTTAGGGACAATTGACAATGAAAAACTGTTTTTT
CASSLGTIDNEKLFF
>TRBD2|.|TRBJ2-2|TRBV7-9
TGTGCCAGCAGCAATACTAGCGGGAGCTCTGACGGGGAGCTGTTTTTT
CASSNTSGSSDGELFF
>TRBD2|.|TRBJ2-1|TRBV19
TGTGCCAGTAGTACGGGAGCGGGAGGGAGGGATGAGCAGTTCTTC
CASSTGAGGRDEQFF
>.|.|TRBJ2-3|TRBV4-3
TGCGCCAGCAGCCAAGATCACGGGAGTAGCACAGATACGCAGTATTTT
CASSQDHGSSTDTQYF
>TRBD2|.|TRBJ2-2|TRBV9
TGTGCCAGCAGCCAACCTCCAGGGACTAGCGGGGGGGTTGGCGGGGAGCTGTTTTTT
CASSQPPGTSGGVGGELFF
>.|.|TRBJ2-1|TRBV11-3
TGTGCCAGCAGCTTAGAACGGGGGTCTCCCGACAATGAGCAGTTCTTC
CASSLERGSPDNEQFF
>.|few|TRBJ1-5|TRBV7-9
TGTGCCAGCAGCTTCCCTGGAGATCAGCCCCAGCATTTT
CASSFPGDQPQHF
>.|.|TRBJ2-3|TRBV5-1
TGCGCCAGCAGCCAACAGGGAATGATCACAGATACGCAGTATTTT
CASSQQGMITDTQYF
>TRBD1|.|TRBJ1-2|TRBV4-1
TGCGCCAGCAGCCAACCCTGGGACAGGGGGCTTCGCGGCTACACCTTC
CASSQPWDRGLRGYTF
>TRBD1|few|TRBJ1-4|TRBV7-2
TGTGCCAGCAGCTTTACAGGGGCTAATGAAAAACTGTTTTTT
CASSFTGANEKLFF
>.|.|TRBJ2-1|TRBV19
TGTGCCAGTAGTCACAGGGAGTTTTACAATGAGCAGTTCTTC
CASSHREFYNEQFF